What follows are 11 T cell receptor beta chains derived from one specimen sequenced in a study of blood T cell repertoires in COVID-19. TCRdb's copy holds only in-frame clones and misses some; the assay was immunoSEQ multiplex PCR. The table shows under 250,000 clones, with roughly 83% occurring only once. Sequencing was done on a sample of peripheral blood. The source is a woman aged 70-85 years with active or convalescent COVID-19.

The rearrangement links TRBV24-1 to TRBJ1-2; the match to TRBD1 covers 12 bases. Germline-derived CDR1 and CDR2 are KGHDR and SFDVKD. There are 13 residues in the CDR3. V dropped 7 bases and J dropped 8; count of bases not matched to a gene: 4. The DNA for the CDR3 is TGTGCCACCAGAGCTGGGACAGGGGGCGGCTACACCTTC. It specifies CATRAGTGGGYTF.

The CDR3 loop reads CASSPRIVETQYF. The CDR3 DNA reads as TGTGCCAGCAGTCCGCGTATCGTAGAGACCCAGTACTTC. V and J are TRBV7-9 and TRBJ2-5; D gene ambiguous. Looked up from germline, CDR1 is SEHNR and CDR2 is FQNEAQ (reference sequence). With 6 bases removed from V and 4 bases from J, the gap between germline ends came to 12 bases. The CDR3 contains 13 residues.

This clone was observed a few times. The chain uses TRBV5-6 and TRBJ2-2; unclear D gene. The CDR3 spans 15 residues. Germline V CDR1 and CDR2: SGHDT, YYEEEE. V dropped 3 bases and J dropped 3 bases, with 12 bases sitting between them. The CDR3 spells CASSSRHRDTGELFF. The CDR3, as DNA: TGTGCCAGCAGCTCAAGACACCGAGACACCGGGGAGCTGTTTTTT.

V gene TRBV27 combines with J gene TRBJ2-1, with 10 bases aligning to TRBD2. The CDR3 extends over 15 amino acids. Trimming took 6 bases from V and 9 from J; bases not matched to a gene: 11. Germline-derived CDR1 and CDR2 are MNHEY and SMNVEV (reference sequence). CDR3 sequence reads: CASRRSGRAIPEQFF. CDR3 in DNA: TGTGCCAGCAGAAGGAGCGGGAGGGCCATTCCTGAGCAGTTCTTC.

This chain joins TRBV18 and TRBJ1-2; 7 bases line up with TRBD1. The junction had 19 bases not matched to a gene; V was cut back by 1 base and J by 5 bases. This CDR3 contains 19 residues. CDR1 and CDR2 (germline): KGHSH, LQKENI. The CDR3, as DNA: TGTGCCAGCTCACCACAGGTCATCGGGACAGCGGCAACTGAGTATGGCTACACCTTC. Translation gives CASSPQVIGTAATEYGYTF.

The chain links TRBV12-3 or TRBV12-4 to TRBJ1-5; unclear D gene. The germline V and J ends were trimmed by 3 bases and 4 bases, with 7 bases remaining between them. CDR3 length: 13 residues. DNA for the CDR3: TGTGCCAGCAGTTTGGAGCCTAATCAGCCCCAGCATTTT. Translating gives CASSLEPNQPQHF.

J is TRBJ2-7 and V is TRBV5-1; D is unresolved. V dropped 2 bases and J dropped 0 bases, with 6 bases sitting between them. The germline V gene encodes CDR1 SGHRS and CDR2 YFSETQ. CDR3 size: 13 residues. CDR3 residues: CASSFDISYEQYF. The CDR3 coding sequence is TGCGCCAGCAGCTTCGACATCTCCTACGAGCAGTACTTC. Complete variable domain (other parts from reference TRBV5-1 and TRBJ2-7): KAGVTQTPRYLIKTRGQQVTLSCSPISGHRSVSWYQQTPGQGLQFLFEYFSETQRNKGNFPGRFSGRQFSNSRSEMNVSTLELGDSALYLCASSFDISYEQYFGPGTRLTVT.

V usage is TRBV5-1 and J usage is TRBJ1-4; possible D gene TRBD1, 6 bases. Germline V gene sequence: CDR1 SGHRS, CDR2 YFSETQ. V was shortened by 4 bases and J by 2 bases, with 9 bases between the two germline ends. The CDR3 length is 14 residues. The CDR3 loop is CASSPQGTNEKLFF. Written as DNA, the CDR3 is TGCGCCAGCAGCCCCCAGGGGACTAATGAAAAACTGTTTTTT.

The sample holds one count of this clone. The CDR3 DNA reads as TGTGCCAGCAGTACTTCCGGGGATAGCAATCAGCCCCAGCATTTT. Its protein product is CASSTSGDSNQPQHF. V gene TRBV6-5 combines with J gene TRBJ1-5; D is undetermined. Trimming removed 5 bases from V and 0 bases from J, with 11 bases in between. The CDR3 spans 15 residues. CDR1 and CDR2 (germline): MNHEY, SVGAGI.

This rearrangement joins TRBV24-1 to TRBJ1-1; TRBD1 might be the D (5 bases). The germline V gene has CDR1 KGHDR and CDR2 SFDVKD. The V gene lost 7 bases and the J gene lost 3 bases, with 11 bases spanning the gap. The CDR3 spans 13 residues. Here the CDR3 DNA reads TGTGCCACCAGGGGGACGGGAGACACTGAAGCTTTCTTT. It translates to CATRGTGDTEAFF.

V usage is TRBV19 and J usage is TRBJ1-4; D is unclear. Germline CDR1 LNHDA, CDR2 SQIVND (reference sequence). The length of the CDR3 is 16 residues. Trimming removed 3 bases from V and 3 bases from J, with 14 bases in between. For the CDR3, the DNA is TGTGCCAGTAGTATTTCTTGGACTCTACCTAATGAAAAACTGTTTTTT. This encodes CASSISWTLPNEKLFF.